Sequencing of this T cell receptor beta chain was carried out in a study of cytomegalovirus exposure and HLA in healthy donors. The V gene lost 1 base and the J gene lost 7 bases, with 11 bases spanning the gap. CDR3 length equals 15 residues. Looked up from germline, CDR1 is LNHNV and CDR2 is YYDKDF (reference sequence). The primer mix had 60 Vbeta and 13 Jbeta primers. Here immunoSEQ multiplex PCR was the method, and the copy in TCRdb shows in-frame clones only, minus some. The sample table includes around 60,000 clones. What was sequenced was PBMCs. The chain joins TRBV15 to TRBJ1-6; D not resolved. The sequence derives from a woman aged 18-30 years in good health and CMV-seronegative. CDR3 nucleotides: TGTGCCACCAGCAGAGCCCGGGGAGGAAATTCACCCCTCCACTTT. Translated, it gives CATSRARGGNSPLHF.